This T cell receptor beta chain was recovered during a study of post-analysis software for immune sequencing data. The TCR beta cDNA libraries contained unique molecular identifiers. TCRdb processed the PCR reads anew with MiXCR; each CDR3 protein has one entry. The table has roughly 730,000 distinct CDR3 sequences, approximately 30% seen once. The study's findings and limits: Roughly five TRBV segments, including TRBV5-6, TRBV5-1 and TRBV20-1, were more frequent in patients than controls. Among multiple sclerosis patients, normalized Chao1 diversity was significantly below that of controls.

This clonotype was recorded a few times. Its antigen is unknown. Germline V lookup: CDR1 SGHVS, CDR2 FQNEAQ. Trimming removed 3 bases from V and 1 base from J, with 18 bases in between. This CDR3 is 17 amino acids long. The sample was blood. This TCR came from a girl aged 5-17 years with multiple sclerosis. The gene calls are TRBV7-8 and TRBJ1-1, with a weak D call TRBD1 (6 bases). The CDR3 DNA follows: TGTGCCAGCAGCTTCATGACAGGCCCTATATCGAACACTGAAGCTTTCTTT. Translating gives CASSFMTGPISNTEAFF.